Sequencing of this T cell receptor beta chain was carried out in a study of cytomegalovirus exposure and HLA in healthy donors. Study background: A data release that came early held tens of millions of unique TCRs from HLA-typed donors. Study-level findings and limits: Later analysis identified 16,000 or so TCR beta sequences associated with HLA alleles, using a false discovery rate threshold of 0.05.

A word on this clone: The antigen is not known.

In the PCR, 60 Vbeta and 13 Jbeta primers were used. TCRdb's table, derived via immunoSEQ multiplex PCR, lists solely in-frame clones and lacks some. The sample consists of 150,000 to 200,000 clones, around 76% of them appearing once. The V gene's germline CDR1 is SGHNT and CDR2 YYREEE (reference sequence). V lost 3 bases, J lost 8 bases, and 14 bases lay in between. The CDR3 extends over 14 amino acids. The TCR was taken from a woman aged 30 to 39 in good health and CMV-seropositive. The sample comprised PBMCs. The chain couples TRBV5-4 to TRBJ1-4; TRBD1 is a possible D gene (5 bases). The CDR3 sequence: CASSSGGSEEKLFF. In nucleotides, the CDR3 is TGTGCCAGCAGCTCTGGGGGGTCGGAGGAAAAACTGTTTTTT.